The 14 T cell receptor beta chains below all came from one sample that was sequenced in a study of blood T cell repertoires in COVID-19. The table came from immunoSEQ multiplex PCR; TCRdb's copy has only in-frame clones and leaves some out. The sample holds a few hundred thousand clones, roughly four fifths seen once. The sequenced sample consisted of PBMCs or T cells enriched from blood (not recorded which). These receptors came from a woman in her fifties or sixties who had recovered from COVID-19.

Written as DNA, the CDR3 is TGTGCCAGCAGTGTACCGGGACAGGGGGCGTTTAACTATGGCTACACCTTC. Translation gives CASSVPGQGAFNYGYTF. The chain joins TRBV2 to TRBJ1-2; 12 nucleotides agree with TRBD1. V gave up 4 bases and J gave up 1 base; unmatched junction bases: 7. Germline V gene lookup returns CDR1 SNHLY and CDR2 FYNNEI. This CDR3 has 17 amino acids.

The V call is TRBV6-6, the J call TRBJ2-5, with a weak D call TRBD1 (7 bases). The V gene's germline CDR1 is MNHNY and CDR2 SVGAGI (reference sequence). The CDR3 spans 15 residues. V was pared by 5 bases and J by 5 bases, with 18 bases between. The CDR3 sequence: CASSLRQGGGETQYF. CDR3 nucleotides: TGTGCCAGCAGTCTCCGACAGGGCGGAGGGGAGACCCAGTACTTC.

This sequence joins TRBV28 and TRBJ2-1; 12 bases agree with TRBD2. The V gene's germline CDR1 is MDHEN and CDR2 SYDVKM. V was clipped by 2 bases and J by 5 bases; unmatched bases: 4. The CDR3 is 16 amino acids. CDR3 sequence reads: CASSLEGLAGHNEQFF. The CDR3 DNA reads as TGTGCCAGCAGTTTAGAGGGACTAGCGGGCCACAATGAGCAGTTCTTC.

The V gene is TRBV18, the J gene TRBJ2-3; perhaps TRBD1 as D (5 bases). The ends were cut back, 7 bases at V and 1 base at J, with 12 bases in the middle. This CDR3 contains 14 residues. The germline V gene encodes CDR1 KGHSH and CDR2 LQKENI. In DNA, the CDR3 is TGTGCCAGCTTCTGGACACGAGGCACAGATACGCAGTATTTT. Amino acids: CASFWTRGTDTQYF.

Here the CDR3 reads CASSLSPGTANYGYTF. The CDR3 region has the DNA TGTGCCAGCAGTCTCAGTCCCGGGACAGCTAACTATGGCTACACCTTC. This chain connects TRBV27 to TRBJ1-2; TRBD1 matches 7 bases. The CDR3 has 16 amino acids. Trimming removed 5 bases from V and 0 bases from J; junction bases left unmatched: 9. Germline CDR1 and CDR2: MNHEY and SMNVEV (reference sequence).

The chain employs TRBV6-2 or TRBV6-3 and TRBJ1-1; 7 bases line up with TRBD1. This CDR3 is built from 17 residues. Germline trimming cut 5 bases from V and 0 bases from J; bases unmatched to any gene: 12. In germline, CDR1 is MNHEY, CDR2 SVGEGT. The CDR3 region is CASSEEWTGQMNTEAFF. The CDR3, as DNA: TGTGCCAGCAGTGAGGAATGGACGGGACAGATGAACACTGAAGCTTTCTTT.

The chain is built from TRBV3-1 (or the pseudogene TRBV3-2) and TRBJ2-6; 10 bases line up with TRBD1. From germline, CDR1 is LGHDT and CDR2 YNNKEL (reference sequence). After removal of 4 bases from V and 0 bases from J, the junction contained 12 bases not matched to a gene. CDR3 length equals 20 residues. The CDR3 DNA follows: TGTGCCAGCAGCCGCCGACTCGTCGGACAGGGGGTCTCTGGGGCCAACGTCCTGACTTTC. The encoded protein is CASSRRLVGQGVSGANVLTF.

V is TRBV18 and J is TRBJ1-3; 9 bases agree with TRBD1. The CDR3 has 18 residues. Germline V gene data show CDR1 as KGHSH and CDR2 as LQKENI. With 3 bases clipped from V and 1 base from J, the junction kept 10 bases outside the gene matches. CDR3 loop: CASSPGTGPTTSGNTIYF. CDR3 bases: TGTGCCAGCTCACCCGGGACAGGGCCAACCACGTCTGGAAACACCATATATTTT.

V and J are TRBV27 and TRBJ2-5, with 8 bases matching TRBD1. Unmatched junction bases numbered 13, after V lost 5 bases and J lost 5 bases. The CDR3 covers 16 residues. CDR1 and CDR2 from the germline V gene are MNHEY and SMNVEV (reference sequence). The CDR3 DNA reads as TGTGCCAGCAGTAATATCCTCAGGGGGCCTGGGGAGACCCAGTACTTC. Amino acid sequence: CASSNILRGPGETQYF.

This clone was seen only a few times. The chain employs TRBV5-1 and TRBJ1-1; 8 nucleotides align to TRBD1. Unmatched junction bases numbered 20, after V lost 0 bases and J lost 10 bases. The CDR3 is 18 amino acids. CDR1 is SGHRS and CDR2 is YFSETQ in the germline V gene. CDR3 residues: CASSLAPLEDRARGGAFF. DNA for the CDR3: TGCGCCAGCAGCTTGGCCCCGTTAGAGGACAGGGCAAGGGGGGGAGCTTTCTTT.

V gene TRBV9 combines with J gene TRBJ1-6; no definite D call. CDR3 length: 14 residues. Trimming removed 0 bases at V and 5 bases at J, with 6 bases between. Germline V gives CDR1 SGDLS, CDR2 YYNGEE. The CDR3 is CASSVGSDNSPLHF. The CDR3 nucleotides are TGTGCCAGCAGCGTAGGCAGCGATAATTCACCCCTCCACTTT.

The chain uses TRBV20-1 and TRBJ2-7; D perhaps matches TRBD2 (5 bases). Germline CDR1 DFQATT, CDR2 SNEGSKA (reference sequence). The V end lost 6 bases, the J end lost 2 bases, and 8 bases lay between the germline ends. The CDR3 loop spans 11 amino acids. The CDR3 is CSAAGTYEQYF. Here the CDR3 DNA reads TGCAGTGCCGCCGGGACCTACGAGCAGTACTTC.

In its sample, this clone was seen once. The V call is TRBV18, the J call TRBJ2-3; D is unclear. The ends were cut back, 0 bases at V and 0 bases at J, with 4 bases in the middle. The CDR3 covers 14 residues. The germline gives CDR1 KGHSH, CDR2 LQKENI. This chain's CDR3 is CASSPPGSTDTQYF. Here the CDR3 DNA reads TGTGCCAGCTCACCACCGGGCAGCACAGATACGCAGTATTTT.

The CDR3 coding sequence is TGTGCCAGCAGCTGGGGCCCCACTCAGCCCCAGCATTTT. This gives the protein CASSWGPTQPQHF. This chain joins TRBV13 and TRBJ1-5; maybe TRBD1 (5 bases). Germline-derived CDR1 and CDR2 are PRHDT and FYEKMQ (reference sequence). The CDR3 consists of 13 residues. V was pared by 4 bases and J by 6 bases, with 10 bases between.